This T cell receptor (beta chain) was sequenced for a study of blood T cell repertoires in COVID-19. Profiling relied on immunoSEQ multiplex PCR, and the TCRdb table lists in-frame clones only, not all of them. The sample carries more than 300,000 clones, roughly 85% recorded once. This CDR3 comprises 15 residues. The V gene's germline CDR1 is KGHSH and CDR2 LQKENI. Trimming cost V 2 bases and J 2 bases, with 10 bases left between them. Those who participated ranged in age from roughly 18 to 100 years and resided in 20 to 30 US areas. The chain carries TRBV18 and TRBJ1-3; D gene ambiguous. The TCR was taken from a woman in her thirties who had recovered from COVID-19. Source material: PBMCs or T cells enriched from blood (not recorded which). DNA of the CDR3: TGTGCCAGCTCACCAACCTTGGCGGCTGGAAACACCATATATTTT. This gives the protein CASSPTLAAGNTIYF.